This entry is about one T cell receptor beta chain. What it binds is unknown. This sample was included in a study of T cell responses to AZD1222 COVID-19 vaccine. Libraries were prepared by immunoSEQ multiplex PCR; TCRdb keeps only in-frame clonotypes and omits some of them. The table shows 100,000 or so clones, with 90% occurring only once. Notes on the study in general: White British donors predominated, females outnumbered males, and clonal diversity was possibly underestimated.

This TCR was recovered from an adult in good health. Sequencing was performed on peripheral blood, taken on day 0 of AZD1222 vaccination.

The CDR3 nucleotides are TGTGCCAGCACTGGGGACCGGGAGCTGTTTTTT. Its translation: CASTGDRELFF. V and J are TRBV12-3 or TRBV12-4 and TRBJ2-2; D tentatively reads TRBD1 or TRBD2 (5 bases each). This CDR3 region has 11 residues. The V and J ends lost 7 bases and 9 bases respectively, with 9 bases between them.